One sample yielded the 25 T cell receptor beta chains listed below, sequenced in a study of vaccination effects on CD4 cells after COVID-19 (dated 2022 in TCRdb). These receptors have no identified antigens. In the ViraFEST assay, PBMC were stimulated with viral peptide pools, and TCR sequencing was then used to find antigen-specific CD4+ T cell clonotypes based on their expansion. After 10 days of culture, CD4+ T cells were isolated with the EasySep CD4+ T cell isolation kit. Two doses of either the BNT162b2 or the mRNA-1273 mRNA SARS-CoV-2 vaccine were administered to participants. Libraries were constructed by the immunoSEQ multiplex PCR assay. Held by TCRdb, this immuneACCESS table contains in-frame sequences only and omits some clones. Under half of the omission traces to an unresolved V gene where checked; the cause of the rest is unknown. Here the sample has more than 25,000 clones; roughly 76% occur a single time. The top ten hold more than 5% of the sample.

Sample: CD4+ T cells from PBMCs cultured with SARS-CoV-2 spike peptides, taken after COVID-19 vaccination. The sample's cell subset or site label is to be understood as: SARS-CoV-2 spike overlapping peptide pool stimulation. Every receptor here comes from a human donor who received a COVID-19 vaccine. Some clones in this sample may be carry-over from other donors' samples.

The chain combines TRBV5-1 with TRBJ2-2; the match to TRBD2 covers 8 bases. The CDR3 loop spans 15 amino acids. Germline CDR1 is SGHRS and CDR2 is YFSETQ. Losses at the gene ends were 1 base for V and 4 bases for J; bases not matched to a gene: 3. CDR3 DNA sequence: TGCGCCAGCAGCTTGACAGCGGGGGCCACCGGGGAGCTGTTTTTT. This codes for CASSLTAGATGELFF.

The chain uses TRBV5-1 and TRBJ2-5, with 12 bases lining up with TRBD2. The CDR3 sequence is 16 residues long. Germline trimming cut 2 bases from V and 4 bases from J; bases unmatched to any gene: 6. CDR1 is SGHRS and CDR2 is YFSETQ in the germline V gene. In DNA, the CDR3 is TGCGCCAGCAGCTTACAGACTAGCGGGGGTAGAGAGACCCAGTACTTC. Protein product: CASSLQTSGGRETQYF.

V gene TRBV12-5 combines with J gene TRBJ2-3; D tentatively reads TRBD1 or TRBD2 (6 bases each). The CDR3 covers 16 residues. From germline, CDR1 is LGHNT and CDR2 FRNRAP. Trimming shortened V by 4 bases and J by 2 bases, and 16 bases separated the two germline ends. CDR3: CASGSGAAAPTDTQYF. The CDR3 coding sequence is TGTGCTAGTGGTTCGGGGGCCGCAGCTCCCACAGATACGCAGTATTTT.

The chain carries TRBV7-9 and TRBJ1-2; D possibly corresponds to TRBD1 (6 bases). Germline V gene data show CDR1 as SEHNR and CDR2 as FQNEAQ (reference sequence). The V end lost 3 bases, the J end lost 6 bases, and 14 bases lay between the germline ends. The CDR3 consists of 14 residues. The CDR3 DNA reads as TGTGCCAGCAGCTTTACGGGGGCTGGGGATGGCTACACCTTC. This gives the protein CASSFTGAGDGYTF.

This chain joins TRBV7-2 and TRBJ1-2; D is possibly TRBD1 (5 bases). Germline CDR1 and CDR2: SGHTA and FQGNSA. V lost 1 base, J lost 4 bases, and 10 bases lay in between. The CDR3 spans 14 residues. CDR3 amino acids: CASSLVGVGYGYTF. In DNA, the CDR3 is TGTGCCAGCAGCTTAGTGGGGGTCGGCTATGGCTACACCTTC.

V is TRBV5-1 and J is TRBJ2-7; TRBD1 might be the D (6 bases). The ends were cut back, 4 bases at V and 0 bases at J, with 11 bases in the middle. The CDR3 covers 14 residues. Per the germline V gene, CDR1 is SGHRS and CDR2 is YFSETQ. DNA of the CDR3: TGCGCCAGCAGCGAGGACAGTTACTCCTACGAGCAGTACGTC. Protein: CASSEDSYSYEQYV.

The sample holds one count of this clone. This sequence joins TRBV7-2 and TRBJ2-3; the match to TRBD2 covers 15 bases. J was trimmed by 3 bases and V by 5 bases; bases with no gene match: 9. CDR3 length equals 18 residues. Per the germline V gene, CDR1 is SGHTA and CDR2 is FQGNSA. This CDR3 reads CASSPGTSGGLRTDTQYF. The CDR3, as DNA: TGTGCCAGCAGCCCCGGGACTAGCGGGGGGTTGAGGACAGATACGCAGTATTTT.

The chain links TRBV2 to TRBJ2-1; 10 bases agree with TRBD2. This CDR3 has 14 residues. Per germline, CDR1 SNHLY and CDR2 FYNNEI. V shed 9 bases, J shed 6 bases, and the junction held 8 bases outside the gene matches. The CDR3 protein is CAREERGGANEQFF. The CDR3 DNA follows: TGTGCCAGAGAAGAGCGGGGGGGCGCCAATGAGCAGTTCTTC.

The J gene is TRBJ2-1, the V gene TRBV2, with D maybe TRBD2 (5 bases). Germline V gene data show CDR1 as SNHLY and CDR2 as FYNNEI. V was shortened by 4 bases and J by 1 base, with 11 bases between the two germline ends. This CDR3 contains 15 residues. The CDR3 protein is CASSARVGSYNEQFF. CDR3 bases: TGTGCCAGCAGTGCGAGGGTCGGGTCCTACAATGAGCAGTTCTTC.

A note on this clone: An end of the junction does not agree with germline; a read error may underlie this. V gene TRBV7-3 combines with J gene TRBJ1-1; 7 nucleotides match TRBD1. Looked up from germline, CDR1 is SGHTA and CDR2 is FQGTGA. This CDR3 spans 12 amino acids. DNA for the CDR3: TGTGCCAACAGCCAGGGGGGGACTGAAGCTTTCTTT. Protein: CANSQGGTEAFF.

V usage is TRBV15 and J usage is TRBJ2-1; possibly TRBD1 for D (5 bases). The V end was cut by 0 bases, the J end by 8 bases, with 11 bases between. CDR3 length: 14 amino acids. CDR1 and CDR2 (germline): LNHNV, YYDKDF (reference sequence). The CDR3 loop is CATSRETRDYEQFF. CDR3 DNA sequence: TGTGCCACCAGCAGAGAGACCAGGGATTATGAGCAGTTCTTC.

The chain joins TRBV2 to TRBJ1-2, with TRBD1 as a possible D gene (6 bases). CDR1 is SNHLY, CDR2 FYNNEI, per germline. CDR3 size: 13 residues. V was cut by 9 bases and J by 7 bases, with 18 bases left in between. The chain's CDR3 is CARSTSGGGGYTF. The CDR3 DNA follows: TGTGCCAGGAGTACTTCCGGGGGCGGTGGCTACACCTTC.

The chain combines TRBV10-1 with TRBJ1-2, with TRBD1 identical over 8 bases. V shed 4 bases and J 8 bases; nucleotides not matched to a gene: 12. This CDR3 is 15 amino acids long. From germline, CDR1 is WNHNN and CDR2 SYGVQD (reference sequence). Here the CDR3 reads CASSAGQGGGRGYTF. CDR3 coding DNA: TGCGCCAGCAGTGCCGGACAGGGAGGAGGGAGAGGCTACACCTTC.

V and J are TRBV6-5 and TRBJ1-2; 11 bases map to TRBD1. Germline V gene sequence: CDR1 MNHEY, CDR2 SVGAGI. V was clipped by 6 bases and J by 6 bases; unmatched bases: 9. The CDR3 contains 15 residues. CDR3 sequence: CASRVGQGALHGYTF. As DNA, the CDR3 is TGTGCCAGCAGGGTCGGACAGGGGGCGCTCCATGGCTACACCTTC.

This clone was seen a single time. The chain employs TRBV5-1 and TRBJ1-4; tentative D call: TRBD1 (5 bases). CDR3 length: 14 amino acids. V was trimmed by 0 bases and J by 6 bases, leaving 9 bases between them. Germline CDR1 and CDR2: SGHRS and YFSETQ. CDR3 DNA sequence: TGCGCCAGCAGCTTGGCTGGGGCGGATGAAAAACTGTTTTTT. It codes for CASSLAGADEKLFF.

The V gene is TRBV18, the J gene TRBJ1-5, with 10 bases aligning to TRBD1. Germline CDR1 and CDR2: KGHSH and LQKENI. The CDR3 has 14 residues. V lost 9 bases, J lost 4 bases, and 6 bases stayed unmatched. CDR3 sequence: CASRQGAGNQPQHF. In nucleotides, the CDR3 is TGTGCCAGTCGACAGGGGGCCGGGAATCAGCCCCAGCATTTT.

This clone was seen just once. The chain has TRBV3-1 (or the pseudogene TRBV3-2) and TRBJ2-2; 7 bases line up with TRBD2. The CDR3 runs to 16 residues. V gave up 6 bases and J gave up 1 base; unmatched junction bases: 8. The V gene's germline CDR1 is LGHDT and CDR2 YNNKEL (reference sequence). The CDR3 nucleotides are TGTGCCAGCAGTTCCTCGGGGGGATGGAACACCGGGGAGCTGTTTTTT. Residues: CASSSSGGWNTGELFF.

V gene TRBV30 combines with J gene TRBJ2-1; D is undetermined. The V end lost 3 bases, the J end lost 9 bases, and 21 bases lay between the germline ends. The germline V gene has CDR1 GTSNPN and CDR2 SVGIG (reference sequence). There are 15 residues in the CDR3. The chain's CDR3 is CAWSPEVYDQTEQFF. CDR3 bases: TGTGCCTGGAGCCCTGAGGTTTACGATCAGACTGAGCAGTTCTTC.

This clone has just one count. This chain joins TRBV5-8 and TRBJ1-2; 10 bases map to TRBD1. This CDR3 has 15 residues. The germline V gene has CDR1 SGHTS and CDR2 YDEGEE. The ends lost 1 base at V and 4 bases at J; junction bases unmatched: 4. CDR3 sequence reads: CASSLLWDRGYGYTF. CDR3 DNA: TGTGCCAGCAGCTTGTTGTGGGACAGGGGCTATGGCTACACCTTC.

This clone was seen a single time. V is TRBV5-1 and J is TRBJ1-3; 7 bases align to TRBD1. There are 15 residues in the CDR3. V lost 4 bases and J lost 0; bases outside the gene matches: 4. Germline V lookup: CDR1 SGHRS, CDR2 YFSETQ. The CDR3 bases are TGCGCCAGCAGCCCTACAGGGGTCTCTGGAAACACCATATATTTT. Its translation: CASSPTGVSGNTIYF.

The genes are TRBV28 and TRBJ1-5, with a possible D match to TRBD1 (6 bases). The V and J ends lost 2 bases and 10 bases respectively, with 9 bases between them. This CDR3 comprises 12 residues. The germline V gene has CDR1 MDHEN and CDR2 SYDVKM. The CDR3 here is CASSLQQGPQHF. The CDR3 DNA reads as TGTGCCAGCAGTTTACAACAGGGTCCCCAGCATTTT.

Only a few counts were recorded for this clone. The V and J genes are TRBV10-1 and TRBJ1-2; no reliable D call. Trimming shortened V by 4 bases and J by 3 bases, and 15 bases separated the two germline ends. CDR3 length: 15 residues. The germline V gene encodes CDR1 WNHNN and CDR2 SYGVQD (reference sequence). The CDR3 DNA reads as TGCGCCAGCAGTGGAGGAAGAACCTGGGACTATGGCTACACCTTC. Translated, it gives CASSGGRTWDYGYTF.

This sequence joins TRBV5-1 and TRBJ2-5, with 12 bases aligning to TRBD2. The CDR3 is made up of 15 amino acids. J gave up 3 bases and V 3 bases, and 3 bases lay outside the gene matches. CDR1 is SGHRS, CDR2 YFSETQ, per germline. This CDR3 is CASSSLAGGEETQYF. For the CDR3, the DNA is TGCGCCAGCAGCTCGCTAGCGGGGGGGGAAGAGACCCAGTACTTC.

This clone was detected once. The chain joins TRBV7-2 to TRBJ1-2; D might be TRBD1 (6 bases). Per germline, CDR1 SGHTA and CDR2 FQGNSA. V was pared by 0 bases and J by 2 bases, with 10 bases between. This CDR3 region has 15 residues. The chain's CDR3 is CASSLAPGVNYGYTF. CDR3 in DNA: TGTGCCAGCAGCTTAGCGCCAGGGGTCAACTATGGCTACACCTTC.

The chain joins TRBV2 to TRBJ2-3, with TRBD2 matching over 9 bases. Germline V gene lookup returns CDR1 SNHLY and CDR2 FYNNEI. The ends lost 1 base at V and 3 bases at J; junction bases unmatched: 8. CDR3 length: 17 amino acids. The CDR3 DNA reads TGTGCCAGCAGTGAAGAGGTTAGCGGGGGATATACAGATACGCAGTATTTT. Its protein is CASSEEVSGGYTDTQYF.